Detailed here is one TCR beta chain. Its antigen is currently not known. One base away there is no much larger clone; base qualities are not given. The sample comes from a study of CD8+ T cells in alopecia areata (dated by TCRdb to the late 2010s). Looking at the study overall: Treated patients were enrolled in an open-label pilot trial of oral tofacitinib at 5 to 10 mg twice daily for moderate-to-severe alopecia areata. Patients stayed on tofacitinib for 6 to 18 months and then had 6 months of follow-up off drug so that delayed response and recurrence could be assessed. The SALT score, which quantifies the percentage of affected scalp surface area, was used to measure disease severity in treated patients. The study used high-throughput TCRbeta sequencing to examine T cell clonal expansion in alopecia areata, in both the C3H/HeJ mouse model and human patients. In humans, TCRbeta sequencing was performed on scalp tissue and on sorted CD4+ and CD8+ peripheral blood T cells from healthy controls and from patients with patchy or totalis/universalis alopecia areata. Biopsies were taken from tofacitinib-treated patients at baseline and at 4 and 24 weeks of treatment, and a later scalp biopsy was taken in several of the tofacitinib-treated patients. Scalp clonality was compared among normal scalp (n=4), patchy alopecia areata scalp (n=8), and alopecia totalis/universalis scalp (n=8). RNA was obtained with the PAXgene miRNA kit for fixed scalp, the miRNeasy kit for PBMCs, and the RNeasy kit for mouse skin. immunoSEQ multiplex PCR using 35 Vbeta forward primers and 13 Jbeta reverse primers was used to amplify TCRbeta CDR3 regions. On the study overall, not on this receptor specifically: Because the treated cohort was small and had only one nonresponder, larger studies are needed to examine links between baseline CD8+ expansion and response. Tofacitinib significantly decreased scalp clonality and the number of expanded CD8+ clones among the top 100 scalp clones. Scalp TCR repertoire analysis is complicated because resident alphabeta T cells in normal human skin are also sequenced, whereas mouse skin is dominated by gammadelta T cells. Shared TCR sequences between patients were less evident than in mice, which may be partly attributable to HLA diversity in the patient population. During tofacitinib treatment, many expanded lesional clones remained in scalp and blood, and this persistence may partly explain relapse after treatment is stopped. Compared with normal scalp, lesional scalp, particularly in alopecia totalis/universalis, had higher clonality and more expanded CD8+ clones, which suggests antigenic drive.

V and J lose 8 bases and 3 bases, and a span of 17 bases separates them. The germline V gene supplies CDR1 WSHSY and CDR2 SAAADI. The CDR3 covers 14 residues, taking in both the cysteine and the phenylalanine. The read is trimmed to its CDR3 DNA, 42 bases read in frame from base 1. Library method: the immunoSEQ multiplex PCR assay. For TCR sequencing, RNA was extracted from every sample and reverse transcribed into cDNA to serve as template. First-strand cDNA was synthesized using SuperScript III with a 2:1 mix of oligo-dT and random hexamers. A synthetic immune receptor repertoire was used to assess amplification bias, and residual bias was removed computationally. As for how the authors treated the data: After raw reads were preprocessed to remove errors, the CDR3 was defined following IMGT conventions as running from the conserved cysteine to phenylalanine. To get clonality, Shannon entropy was normalized by log2 of the number of productive unique TCRs and the result was subtracted from 1. CD4 or CD8 identity of scalp clones was inferred by cross-referencing scalp TCRbeta sequences with sorted blood CD4 and CD8 repertoires. TCRdb limited this immuneACCESS table to in-frame rearrangements with V and J called. A share of clones is missing; checked studies link under half to unresolved V genes, and the rest is unexplained. D and trimming come from the DNA, and the V and J calls and clone size come from that table. The sample contains more than 140,000 clones, 70% to 90% of them found a single time. Roughly 13% of the sample is in the top ten clones.

In the paper's terms, the time point label means: about 4 weeks on oral tofacitinib. The sample's treatment or condition, from its label and the paper: oral pan-JAK inhibitor, 5-10 mg twice daily. From alopecia areata patients, peripheral blood was collected along with lesional scalp punch biopsies. After PBMCs were isolated by density centrifugation and stained for CD3, CD4 and CD8, a FACSAria was used to sort CD4+ and CD8+ T cells. This chain joins TRBV10-2 to TRBJ2-7, and possibly TRBD2, on 5 matching bases. This clonotype was sampled from a human donor with alopecia areata. Sequencing used CD8+ T cells sorted from blood, obtained at week 4, from a patient treated with tofacitinib. The nucleotide sequence reads TGCGCCAGCCGAAACGGAGGTCCGGGCTACGAGCAGTACTTC. Translated, this is CASRNGGPGYEQYF.